Listed here are 28 T cell receptor beta chains from one sample, sequenced in a study of cytomegalovirus exposure and HLA in healthy donors. The PCR ran on 60 Vbeta and 13 Jbeta primers. Using immunoSEQ multiplex PCR, the repertoire was profiled, and TCRdb retains in-frame clones only, with some absent. Of about 120,000 clones detected, roughly 70% appear once; the ten largest clones hold 4% to 5%. The specimen sequenced was PBMCs. Source of these receptors: a woman in her forties in good health and CMV-seronegative.

The V and J genes are TRBV19 and TRBJ1-3; 7 bases agree with TRBD1. The CDR3 extends over 16 amino acids. V lost 7 bases to trimming and J lost 4 bases; unmatched junction nucleotides: 13. The V gene's germline CDR1 is LNHDA and CDR2 SQIVND (reference sequence). The CDR3 DNA reads as TGTGCCAGTAATTATCGAGGACAGGCCGCGGGAAACACCATATATTTT. Its protein is CASNYRGQAAGNTIYF. Together with reference TRBV19 and TRBJ1-3, the CDR3 gives the full variable domain: DGGITQSPKYLFRKEGQNVTLSCEQNLNHDAMYWYRQDPGQGLRLIYYSQIVNDFQKGDIAEGYSVSREKKESFPLTVTSAQKNPTAFYLCASNYRGQAAGNTIYFGEGSWLTVV.

The J gene is TRBJ2-3, the V gene TRBV5-6; D uncertain. This CDR3 has 15 residues. Trimming cost V 0 bases and J 3 bases, with 11 bases left between them. Germline V lookup: CDR1 SGHDT, CDR2 YYEEEE. CDR3 protein: CASSLALGSTDTQYF. The CDR3 coding sequence is TGTGCCAGCAGCTTGGCCTTGGGCAGTACAGATACGCAGTATTTT.

J is TRBJ2-1 and V is TRBV28; 9 bases fit TRBD2. In germline, CDR1 is MDHEN, CDR2 SYDVKM. There are 15 residues in the CDR3. V lost 3 bases, J lost 6 bases, and 6 bases stayed unmatched. The CDR3 sequence: CASSFWTSEGNEQFF. CDR3 sequence (DNA): TGTGCCAGCAGTTTCTGGACTAGCGAAGGCAATGAGCAGTTCTTC. Combining the CDR3 with reference TRBV28 and TRBJ2-1 gives the whole variable domain DVKVTQSSRYLVKRTGEKVFLECVQDMDHENMFWYRQDPGLGLRLIYFSYDVKMKEKGDIPEGYSVSREKKERFSLILESASTNQTSMYLCASSFWTSEGNEQFFGPGTRLTVL.

V and J are TRBV6-6 and TRBJ1-3; the D gene is possibly TRBD1 (6 bases). CDR1 is MNHNY and CDR2 is SVGAGI in the germline V gene (reference sequence). Trimming shortened V by 5 bases and J by 0 bases, and 14 bases separated the two germline ends. There are 16 residues in the CDR3. CDR3 nucleotide sequence: TGTGCCAGCAGTGCCGGCGGGGGCCTCTCTGGAAACACCATATATTTT. Translating it yields CASSAGGGLSGNTIYF.

The rearrangement uses TRBV5-1 and TRBJ1-4; 7 nucleotides match TRBD1. The J segment lost 7 bases and the V segment lost 1 base, leaving 4 bases of the junction unmatched. The V gene's germline CDR1 is SGHRS and CDR2 YFSETQ. The CDR3 has 14 amino acids. The CDR3 spells CASSLRGLGEKLFF. As DNA, the CDR3 is TGCGCCAGCAGCTTGAGGGGGCTCGGTGAAAAACTGTTTTTT.

V is TRBV7-8 and J is TRBJ2-5, with 13 bases lining up with TRBD2. The DNA end is a closer match to TRBJ2-7, so the J assignment may be wrong. This CDR3 contains 17 residues. CDR1 SGHVS and CDR2 FQNEAQ come from the germline V gene. CDR3 residues: CASSVGLAGVLAYEQYF. The CDR3 coding sequence is TGTGCCAGCAGCGTAGGACTAGCGGGAGTATTAGCCTACGAGCAGTACTTC.

J is TRBJ2-2 and V is TRBV5-5; 11 nucleotides match TRBD2. CDR1 and CDR2 (germline): SGHKS, YYEKEE (reference sequence). After removal of 5 bases from V and 3 bases from J, the junction contained 6 bases not matched to a gene. The CDR3 spans 16 residues. CDR3 bases: TGTGCCAGCAGTAGCGGGGGGGCGCCGTACACCGGGGAGCTGTTTTTT. Translating gives CASSSGGAPYTGELFF. Looking up the rest from reference TRBV5-5 and TRBJ2-2 gives the full variable domain: DAGVTQSPTHLIKTRGQQVTLRCSPISGHKSVSWYQQVLGQGPQFIFQYYEKEERGRGNFPDRFSARQFPNYSSELNVNALLLGDSALYLCASSSGGAPYTGELFFGEGSRLTVL.

This clone has just one count. CDR3 residues: CASSSGGRPSGNTIYF. CDR3 nucleotides: TGTGCCAGCAGCTCAGGGGGTCGCCCCTCTGGAAACACCATATATTTT. The J gene is TRBJ1-3, the V gene TRBV11-2, with 7 bases that match TRBD1. The V gene's germline CDR1 is SGHAT and CDR2 FQNNGV. This CDR3 spans 16 amino acids. J gave up 0 bases and V 4 bases, and 6 bases lay outside the gene matches. The whole variable domain, remainder taken from reference TRBV11-2 and TRBJ1-3, is EAGVAQSPRYKIIEKRQSVAFWCNPISGHATLYWYQQILGQGPKLLIQFQNNGVVDDSQLPKDRFSAERLKGVDSTLKIQPAKLEDSAVYLCASSSGGRPSGNTIYFGEGSWLTVV.

J is TRBJ2-7 and V is TRBV27; TRBD1 is a possible D gene (6 bases). The germline V gene has CDR1 MNHEY and CDR2 SMNVEV (reference sequence). The V end lost 4 bases, the J end lost 1 base, and 8 bases lay between the germline ends. There are 13 residues in the CDR3. CDR3 loop: CASSSGQSYEQYF. The CDR3 coding sequence is TGTGCCAGCAGTTCCGGACAGTCCTACGAGCAGTACTTC.

The rearrangement links TRBV18 to TRBJ2-5; weak D call: TRBD1 (6 bases). This CDR3 spans 14 amino acids. V was clipped by 4 bases and J by 13 bases, with 22 bases between them. Germline V gene sequence: CDR1 KGHSH, CDR2 LQKENI. CDR3 DNA: TGTGCCAGCTCACAGCGGACAGATTCGGAAGTATCGTACTTC. This codes for CASSQRTDSEVSYF.

This chain joins TRBV5-1 and TRBJ2-3, with 10 bases matching TRBD2. V shed 4 bases and J 2 bases; nucleotides not matched to a gene: 4. From germline, CDR1 is SGHRS and CDR2 YFSETQ. This CDR3 has 15 amino acids. The CDR3 sequence: CASSRTSGYTDTQYF. For the CDR3, the DNA is TGCGCCAGCAGCCGGACTAGCGGATACACAGATACGCAGTATTTT.

This clone was recorded a few times. The chain links TRBV4-1 to TRBJ1-1; D is perhaps TRBD1 (5 bases). V was trimmed by 4 bases and J by 1 base, leaving 16 bases between them. This CDR3 has 16 residues. The germline V gene has CDR1 MGHRA and CDR2 YSYEKL. The DNA of the CDR3 is TGCGCCAGCAGCCCTCGGGACTTTTTTGGGAACACTGAAGCTTTCTTT. Translation gives CASSPRDFFGNTEAFF.

The chain couples TRBV5-6 to TRBJ2-2; a possible D gene is TRBD2 (5 bases). V was shortened by 4 bases and J by 1 base, with 17 bases between the two germline ends. Germline values: CDR1 SGHDT, CDR2 YYEEEE. The CDR3 contains 17 residues. CDR3 loop: CASSPLRKRMNTGELFF. CDR3 in DNA: TGTGCCAGCAGCCCCCTCAGAAAGCGGATGAACACCGGGGAGCTGTTTTTT.

The CDR3 DNA sequence: TGTGCCAGCAGCTTAGTGGCGGGACAGATAAAATCACCCCTCCACTTT. Translation: CASSLVAGQIKSPLHF. This sequence joins TRBV7-2 and TRBJ1-6; 7 bases are shared with TRBD1. Germline V lookup: CDR1 SGHTA, CDR2 FQGNSA. The CDR3 length is 16 residues. V lost 1 base to trimming and J lost 10 bases; unmatched junction nucleotides: 10. The whole variable domain, remainder taken from reference TRBV7-2 and TRBJ1-6, is GAGVSQSPSNKVTEKGKDVELRCDPISGHTALYWYRQSLGQGLEFLIYFQGNSAPDKSGLPSDRFSAERTGGSVSTLTIQRTQQEDSAVYLCASSLVAGQIKSPLHFGNGTRLTVT.

The J gene is TRBJ2-2, the V gene TRBV28; 13 bases line up with TRBD2. V gave up 7 bases and J gave up 7 bases; unmatched junction bases: 6. This CDR3 region has 15 residues. Germline lookup yields CDR1 MDHEN and CDR2 SYDVKM. Here the CDR3 DNA reads TGTGCCAGCACCATTAGACTAGCGGGGGGCGGGGAGCTGTTTTTT. Translation: CASTIRLAGGGELFF.

The V call is TRBV10-3, the J call TRBJ2-1; D is perhaps TRBD1 (5 bases). This CDR3 has 15 residues. Trimming took off 0 bases at V and 1 base at J, with 7 bases between the two ends. The germline CDR1 and CDR2 sequences are ENHRY and SYGVKD. The CDR3 nucleotides are TGTGCCATCAGTGAGTCGGCAGGGTCCTACAATGAGCAGTTCTTC. Translation gives CAISESAGSYNEQFF.

The chain uses TRBV7-3 and TRBJ2-1; the match to TRBD1 covers 8 bases. This CDR3 has 15 residues. With 2 bases clipped from V and 3 bases from J, the junction kept 3 bases outside the gene matches. From germline, CDR1 is SGHTA and CDR2 FQGTGA. This CDR3 reads CASSLQGAFYNEQFF. The CDR3 DNA reads TGTGCCAGCAGCTTACAGGGGGCATTCTACAATGAGCAGTTCTTC.

The chain joins TRBV7-2 to TRBJ2-7; 8 bases line up with TRBD1. The CDR3 is made up of 16 amino acids. Germline V gene lookup returns CDR1 SGHTA and CDR2 FQGNSA. Trimming cost V 0 bases and J 4 bases; bases outside gene matches: 8. The CDR3 DNA reads as TGTGCCAGCAGCTTAGCGTGGCAGGGGGCATCTTACGAGCAGTACTTC. Translation gives CASSLAWQGASYEQYF.

V is TRBV6-4 and J is TRBJ1-1, with D unclear. Trimming removed 2 bases at V and 11 bases at J, with 12 bases between. The CDR3 extends over 12 amino acids. The germline gives CDR1 MRHNA, CDR2 SNTAGT. Here the CDR3 reads CASSDRSGRAFF. The CDR3 region has the DNA TGTGCCAGCAGTGACCGGTCGGGGAGGGCTTTCTTT.

CDR3 loop: CASSLSSGDLNEQFF. CDR3 DNA: TGTGCCAGCAGCTTATCCAGCGGCGACCTCAATGAGCAGTTCTTC. The V and J genes are TRBV7-2 and TRBJ2-1; perhaps TRBD2 as D (5 bases). There are 15 residues in the CDR3. Germline CDR1 reads SGHTA; CDR2 reads FQGNSA. The V end was cut by 2 bases, the J end by 6 bases, with 14 bases between. The whole variable domain, remainder taken from reference TRBV7-2 and TRBJ2-1, is GAGVSQSPSNKVTEKGKDVELRCDPISGHTALYWYRQSLGQGLEFLIYFQGNSAPDKSGLPSDRFSAERTGGSVSTLTIQRTQQEDSAVYLCASSLSSGDLNEQFFGPGTRLTVL.

V gene TRBV18 combines with J gene TRBJ2-1, with a possible D match to TRBD2 (5 bases). The length of the CDR3 is 12 residues. Germline V lookup: CDR1 KGHSH, CDR2 LQKENI. Between the trimmed V and J ends, which lost 3 bases and 5 bases, there was a span of 5 bases. The chain's CDR3 is CASSPSDNEQFF. Written as DNA, the CDR3 is TGTGCCAGCTCACCTAGCGACAATGAGCAGTTCTTC. Supplemented by reference TRBV18 and TRBJ2-1, the full variable domain reads NAGVMQNPRHLVRRRGQEARLRCSPMKGHSHVYWYRQLPEEGLKFMVYLQKENIIDESGMPKERFSAEFPKEGPSILRIQQVVRGDSAAYFCASSPSDNEQFFGPGTRLTVL.

V gene TRBV5-6 combines with J gene TRBJ1-5, with TRBD1 matching 7 bases. Germline V gene lookup returns CDR1 SGHDT and CDR2 YYEEEE. V was clipped by 1 base and J by 6 bases; unmatched bases: 4. The CDR3 runs to 14 residues. The CDR3 region has the DNA TGTGCCAGCAGCTTGACAGGGGATGGTCAGCCCCAGCATTTT. Translation: CASSLTGDGQPQHF.

The chain has TRBV23-1 and TRBJ2-5; 14 nucleotides agree with TRBD2. TRBV23-1 is treated as an ORF (open reading frame) with a function not yet certain. V was clipped by 4 bases and J by 5 bases; unmatched bases: 12. The length of the CDR3 is 18 residues. In DNA form, the CDR3 reads TGCGCCAGCAGTCGTGGGACTAGCGGGAGCCAGCCGGCGGAGACCCAGTACTTC. Encoded protein: CASSRGTSGSQPAETQYF.

The V and J genes are TRBV29-1 and TRBJ2-3; TRBD2 agrees at 13 bases. This CDR3 is built from 15 residues. CDR1 is SQVTM, CDR2 ANQGSEA, per germline. With V trimmed by 7 bases and J by 1 base, 5 bases remained unmatched. In DNA form, the CDR3 reads TGCAGCGGCGGACTAGCGGGGGCGGGCACAGATACGCAGTATTTT. It is translated as CSGGLAGAGTDTQYF.

The chain joins TRBV14 to TRBJ2-7, with 10 nucleotides matching TRBD2. CDR3 length: 17 amino acids. Losses at the gene ends were 4 bases for V and 2 bases for J; bases not matched to a gene: 11. Germline lookup yields CDR1 SGHDN and CDR2 FVKESK. Here the CDR3 reads CASSPTLLTSGTYEQYF. As DNA, the CDR3 is TGTGCCAGCAGCCCGACCCTCCTAACTAGCGGGACCTACGAGCAGTACTTC.

This clone was seen a few times. The gene calls are TRBV7-2 and TRBJ2-6, with unresolved D. Germline V lookup: CDR1 SGHTA, CDR2 FQGNSA. This CDR3 is built from 13 residues. V shed 4 bases and J shed 4 bases, with 5 bases lying between them. The CDR3 nucleotides are TGTGCCAGCAGCTCTCCCGGGGCCAACGTCCTGACTTTC. It encodes CASSSPGANVLTF.

V gene TRBV19 combines with J gene TRBJ2-3; 10 bases align to TRBD2. CDR1 LNHDA and CDR2 SQIVND come from the germline V gene (reference sequence). V dropped 7 bases and J dropped 5; count of bases not matched to a gene: 6. The CDR3 length is 14 residues. The CDR3: CASKPAGGVDTQYF. In DNA form, the CDR3 reads TGTGCCAGTAAGCCAGCGGGGGGGGTAGATACGCAGTATTTT.

CDR3 nucleotide sequence: TGTGCCAGCAGTTGGGGTCAGGTGCGGGTGGGTTCACCCCTCCACTTT. Translating it yields CASSWGQVRVGSPLHF. This chain joins TRBV6-6 and TRBJ1-6; D not resolved. With 4 bases removed from V and 9 bases from J, the gap between germline ends came to 19 bases. Germline lookup yields CDR1 MNHNY and CDR2 SVGAGI (reference sequence). This CDR3 comprises 16 residues.